This T cell receptor beta chain was identified during a study of T cell repertoires in cytomegalovirus infection (dated by TCRdb to about 2019). Broadly, across the study: Because public TCR beta signatures pointed to carriage of CMV infection together with the matching HLA type, the HLA type of each donor mattered for the analysis. What the authors observed across the whole study: The ex vivo response was dominated by HLA-C-restricted CMV-specific TCR beta clonotypes, which also provided the single most frequent clonotype in two of eight donors. In both this cohort and an independent roughly 350-donor cohort, the cumulative frequency of public TCR beta family members distinguished carriers of CMV infection plus the relevant HLA type.

Data came from an Illumina HiSeq 1500. TCRdb reran the public reads through fastp at Q25 and MiXCR, keeping productive beta chains. Identical CDR3 protein sequences are pooled into one entry, listed with their most common genes and DNA. Recorded for this sample are around 110,000 distinct CDR3 sequences; roughly 9.1% of them occurred a single time. The ten top clones hold roughly 29% of the sample. In its sample, this clonotype was seen many times. No antigen is known for it. Within one base of it there is no much larger clone, and no base qualities were kept. The sequenced sample was PBMCs, sequenced either directly or after in vitro stimulation (not recorded which). The sequence was obtained from a human donor in good health (CMV status not recorded). Some clones in this sample may be carry-over from other donors' samples.

The nucleotides are TGTGCCAGCAGCTTGGGGATGGGGCAAGACTATGGCTACACCTTC. Translated, it gives CASSLGMGQDYGYTF. The chain uses TRBV5-6 and TRBJ1-2, and the D gene may be TRBD1, 5 bases matching. Between the V and J ends, shortened by 0 bases and 3 bases respectively, the junction contains 12 bases. The CDR3 goes from the cysteine to the phenylalanine over 15 residues. CDR3 DNA is the only sequence kept; it has 45 bases, read in frame from the first base. CDR1 and CDR2 (SGHDT, YYEEEE) derive from the germline V gene.